A selection of T cell receptor beta chains follows, all from one sample in a study of shared T cell receptors in the human thymus. Clones were sequenced by immunoSEQ multiplex PCR, and TCRdb holds only the in-frame ones, with some missing. There are about 540,000 clones in the sample; more than 75% occur only once, and more than 0.01% lies in the top ten. The same sample was also studied in work on human thymus T cells.

Sequencing was performed on thymocytes. The source of these receptors is a boy in the first two years of life with a congenital heart defect. Both conserved end residues are part of each CDR3. A D gene is named only where the DNA matches it firmly.

TRBV30	TRBJ2-7	.	CAWTPPVAEPYEQYF
TRBV6-1	TRBJ1-2	TRBD1	CASSENPGTGAEDYGYTF
TRBV27	TRBJ1-1	.	CASSFMPRGALNTEAFF
TRBV5-3	TRBJ1-1	.	CARTVGTEAFF
TRBV2	TRBJ2-1	TRBD2	CASSKRRGLAGGPPYNEQFF
TRBV28	TRBJ1-5	TRBD1	CASSPPQGAGNQPQHF
TRBV27	TRBJ1-3	.	CASSLSVQGQVGNTIYF
TRBV27	TRBJ2-1	.	CASSWRPGGPYNEQFF
TRBV15	TRBJ2-7	TRBD1	CATSRDPVQGAGSEQYF
TRBV6-1	TRBJ2-3	TRBD1	CASSQERPGQGRLADTQYF
TRBV9	TRBJ1-1	.	CASSVAVEEGEAFF
TRBV27	TRBJ2-2	.	CASTTGQRTLRLPGELFF
TRBV25-1	TRBJ1-1	TRBD1	CASSESPHTGGRRGEAFF
TRBV30	TRBJ2-1	TRBD2	CAWSSTSGSSVGQFF
TRBV5-4	TRBJ2-5	.	CASSSGSQETQYF
TRBV4-3	TRBJ2-2	TRBD2	CASSQDRGLAGLTGELFF
TRBV7-2	TRBJ2-7	.	CASSLTRAGRTHEQYF
TRBV5-6	TRBJ1-2	.	CASRGGPPSLEGYTF
TRBV5-4	TRBJ1-2	.	CASSSEDGYTF
TRBV4-1	TRBJ1-5	TRBD1	CASSHPSPGQGGHSNQPQHF
TRBV11-2	TRBJ1-1	.	CASSLEDGYPIMNTEAFF
TRBV7-2	TRBJ2-3	TRBD2	CASSLTAPGGSTDTQYF